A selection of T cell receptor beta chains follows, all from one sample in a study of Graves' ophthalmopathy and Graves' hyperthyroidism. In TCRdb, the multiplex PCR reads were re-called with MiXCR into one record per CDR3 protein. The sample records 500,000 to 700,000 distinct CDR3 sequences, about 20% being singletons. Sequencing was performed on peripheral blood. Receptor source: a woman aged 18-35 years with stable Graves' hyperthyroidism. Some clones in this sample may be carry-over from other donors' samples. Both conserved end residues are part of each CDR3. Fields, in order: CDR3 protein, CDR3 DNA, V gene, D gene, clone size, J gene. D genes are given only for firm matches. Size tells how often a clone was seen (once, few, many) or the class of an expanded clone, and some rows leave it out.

CDR3aa: CASRGVATEAFF
CDR3nt: TGTGCCAGCAGGGGAGTAGCGACTGAAGCTTTCTTT
v_gene: TRBV28
d_gene: NA
abundance: NA
j_gene: TRBJ1-1

CDR3aa: CASTGGPRSQPQHF
CDR3nt: TGTGCCAGCACCGGGGGGCCCAGGTCTCAGCCCCAGCATTTT
v_gene: TRBV12-3/TRBV12-4
d_gene: NA
abundance: many
j_gene: TRBJ1-5

CDR3aa: CASRDRQGAVNTEAFF
CDR3nt: TGTGCCAGCAGGGACCGACAGGGGGCCGTGAACACTGAAGCTTTCTTT
v_gene: TRBV6-4
d_gene: TRBD1
abundance: NA
j_gene: TRBJ1-1

CDR3aa: CAQGAGGPYEQYF
CDR3nt: TGTGCACAAGGGGCTGGGGGCCCTTACGAGCAGTACTTC
v_gene: TRBV30
d_gene: NA
abundance: NA
j_gene: TRBJ2-7

CDR3aa: CAWGGERTGELFF
CDR3nt: TGTGCCTGGGGGGGGGAGCGCACCGGGGAGCTGTTTTTT
v_gene: TRBV30
d_gene: TRBD2
abundance: NA
j_gene: TRBJ2-2

CDR3aa: CASSLDDRGPYEQYF
CDR3nt: TGCGCCAGCAGCTTGGACGACAGGGGGCCCTACGAGCAGTACTTC
v_gene: TRBV5-1
d_gene: TRBD1
abundance: many
j_gene: TRBJ2-7

CDR3aa: CANPIQPMNTEAFF
CDR3nt: TGTGCCAACCCTATACAGCCCATGAACACTGAAGCTTTCTTT
v_gene: TRBV19
d_gene: NA
abundance: NA
j_gene: TRBJ1-1

CDR3aa: CVSSQDKGFGGYTF
CDR3nt: TGTGTCAGCAGCCAAGATAAGGGTTTCGGGGGCTACACCTTC
v_gene: TRBV3-1
d_gene: NA
abundance: NA
j_gene: TRBJ1-2

CDR3aa: CASSRGQGMNSGDLFF
CDR3nt: TGCGCCAGCAGCCGCGGGCAGGGGATGAACTCCGGGGATCTGTTTTTT
v_gene: TRBV5-1
d_gene: NA
abundance: NA
j_gene: TRBJ2-2

CDR3aa: CASTPSDRPYEQYF
CDR3nt: TGTGCCAGCACCCCCAGCGACAGACCCTACGAGCAGTACTTC
v_gene: TRBV12-3/TRBV12-4
d_gene: NA
abundance: many
j_gene: TRBJ2-7

CDR3aa: CATSTDGQGRYEQYF
CDR3nt: TGTGCCACCAGCACCGACGGACAGGGGCGCTACGAGCAGTACTTC
v_gene: TRBV15
d_gene: TRBD1
abundance: many
j_gene: TRBJ2-7

CDR3aa: CASSLEAGVSDEQYF
CDR3nt: TGCGCCAGCAGCTTGGAGGCAGGGGTAAGCGACGAGCAGTACTTC
v_gene: TRBV5-1
d_gene: NA
abundance: many
j_gene: TRBJ2-7

CDR3aa: CSVEVGGKAKGELFF
CDR3nt: TGCAGCGTTGAAGTTGGGGGCAAGGCGAAAGGGGAGCTGTTTTTT
v_gene: TRBV29-1
d_gene: NA
abundance: once
j_gene: TRBJ2-2

CDR3aa: CASSLALATTYEQYF
CDR3nt: TGCGCCAGCAGCTTGGCTCTAGCGACCACCTACGAGCAGTACTTC
v_gene: TRBV5-1
d_gene: NA
abundance: many
j_gene: TRBJ2-7

CDR3aa: CASRHDRAANTGELFF
CDR3nt: TGTGCCAGCAGACACGACAGGGCAGCGAACACCGGGGAGCTGTTTTTT
v_gene: TRBV2
d_gene: TRBD1
abundance: few
j_gene: TRBJ2-2

CDR3aa: CSAQGQGMTEAFF
CDR3nt: TGCAGTGCCCAAGGGCAGGGAATGACTGAAGCTTTCTTT
v_gene: TRBV20-1
d_gene: NA
abundance: many
j_gene: TRBJ1-1

CDR3aa: CASSPEGLAGFYEQYF
CDR3nt: TGTGCCAGCAGCCCGGAAGGACTAGCGGGATTCTACGAGCAGTACTTC
v_gene: TRBV7-2
d_gene: TRBD2
abundance: many
j_gene: TRBJ2-7

CDR3aa: CASSYRTGHGSNQPQHF
CDR3nt: TGTGCCAGCAGTTATCGCACGGGACACGGCAGCAATCAGCCCCAGCATTTT
v_gene: TRBV6-2/TRBV6-3
d_gene: NA
abundance: few
j_gene: TRBJ1-5

CDR3aa: CASSYFTYRQGYTGELFF
CDR3nt: TGTGCCAGCAGTTATTTCACGTATCGGCAGGGGTACACCGGGGAGCTGTTTTTT
v_gene: TRBV6-9
d_gene: NA
abundance: NA
j_gene: TRBJ2-2

CDR3aa: CASSEGVAETQYF
CDR3nt: TGCGCCAGCAGTGAGGGGGTGGCGGAGACCCAGTACTTC
v_gene: TRBV10-1
d_gene: NA
abundance: NA
j_gene: TRBJ2-5

CDR3aa: CASSSPHDTEAFF
CDR3nt: TGTGCCAGCAGTTCCCCTCATGACACTGAAGCTTTCTTT
v_gene: TRBV12-3/TRBV12-4
d_gene: NA
abundance: many
j_gene: TRBJ1-1

CDR3aa: CASSLVAQAQETQYF
CDR3nt: TGTGCCAGCAGCTTAGTTGCGCAGGCCCAAGAGACCCAGTACTTC
v_gene: TRBV7-7
d_gene: NA
abundance: many
j_gene: TRBJ2-5

CDR3aa: CATGWGGNQPQHF
CDR3nt: TGTGCCACCGGGTGGGGGGGCAATCAGCCCCAGCATTTT
v_gene: TRBV12-3/TRBV12-4
d_gene: NA
abundance: many
j_gene: TRBJ1-5

CDR3aa: CASSLTWDSPFNQPQHF
CDR3nt: TGTGCCAGCAGCCTCACATGGGACAGCCCCTTCAATCAGCCCCAGCATTTT
v_gene: TRBV6-1
d_gene: TRBD1
abundance: many
j_gene: TRBJ1-5

CDR3aa: CASSERQQNQPQHF
CDR3nt: TGTGCCAGCAGTGAACGACAGCAGAATCAGCCCCAGCATTTT
v_gene: TRBV6-1
d_gene: NA
abundance: many
j_gene: TRBJ1-5

CDR3aa: CASSQDPGDPRADTQYF
CDR3nt: TGCGCCAGCAGCCAAGATCCGGGGGACCCAAGGGCAGATACGCAGTATTTT
v_gene: TRBV4-1
d_gene: NA
abundance: few
j_gene: TRBJ2-3

CDR3aa: CASSLRQLTEAFF
CDR3nt: TGTGCCAGCAGTTTACGGCAACTCACTGAAGCTTTCTTT
v_gene: TRBV28
d_gene: NA
abundance: NA
j_gene: TRBJ1-1

CDR3aa: CSARRGGYIKYF
CDR3nt: TGCAGTGCTAGGCGGGGGGGTTACATTAAGTACTTC
v_gene: TRBV20-1
d_gene: TRBD2
abundance: many
j_gene: TRBJ2-4

CDR3aa: CASSRQITQETQYF
CDR3nt: TGTGCCAGCAGTCGACAAATAACTCAAGAGACCCAGTACTTC
v_gene: TRBV6-2/TRBV6-3
d_gene: NA
abundance: many
j_gene: TRBJ2-5

CDR3aa: CASSFEWGETQYF
CDR3nt: TGTGCCAGCAGCTTCGAGTGGGGAGAGACCCAGTACTTC
v_gene: TRBV11-2
d_gene: NA
abundance: many
j_gene: TRBJ2-5

CDR3aa: CSARVLSDGYF
CDR3nt: TGCAGTGCTAGAGTCCTGAGCGATGGGTACTTC
v_gene: TRBV20-1
d_gene: NA
abundance: many
j_gene: TRBJ2-7

CDR3aa: CASRLTGITEAFF
CDR3nt: TGTGCCAGCAGATTGACAGGGATCACTGAAGCTTTCTTT
v_gene: TRBV6-1
d_gene: TRBD1
abundance: few
j_gene: TRBJ1-1

CDR3aa: CASSTYKGLINTEAFF
CDR3nt: TGTGCCAGCAGTACCTACAAGGGACTAATAAACACTGAAGCTTTCTTT
v_gene: TRBV6-1
d_gene: NA
abundance: NA
j_gene: TRBJ1-1

CDR3aa: CASLGGAGTGELFF
CDR3nt: TGTGCCAGCCTGGGGGGCGCCGGCACCGGGGAGCTGTTTTTT
v_gene: TRBV11-2
d_gene: NA
abundance: many
j_gene: TRBJ2-2

CDR3aa: CASSHYSGQPQHF
CDR3nt: TGTGCCAGCAGCCATTACAGTGGGCAGCCCCAGCATTTT
v_gene: TRBV7-2
d_gene: NA
abundance: many
j_gene: TRBJ1-5

CDR3aa: CASRETIGSQETQYF
CDR3nt: TGTGCCAGCAGAGAGACCATCGGCAGCCAAGAGACCCAGTACTTC
v_gene: TRBV6-1
d_gene: NA
abundance: many
j_gene: TRBJ2-5